These 12 T cell receptor beta chains were sequenced from one sample in a study of blood T cell repertoires in COVID-19. The assay was immunoSEQ multiplex PCR, and TCRdb's table has in-frame clones only and misses some. The data show under 300,000 clones, with more than 75% seen just once and roughly an eighth held by the top ten. The sequenced material came from peripheral blood. The receptor set was obtained from a man older than 75 with acute or convalescent COVID-19.

CDR3 in DNA: TGTGCCAGTAGCCGGCAAGGGGGTGACGCAGATACGCAGTATTTT. Translated, it gives CASSRQGGDADTQYF. The chain links TRBV19 to TRBJ2-3, with D tentatively TRBD1 (6 bases). The V and J ends lost 6 bases and 4 bases respectively, with 17 bases between them. This CDR3 region has 15 residues. Germline-derived CDR1 and CDR2 are LNHDA and SQIVND (reference sequence).

V usage is TRBV5-4 and J usage is TRBJ2-3; 11 bases match TRBD2. Germline values: CDR1 SGHNT, CDR2 YYREEE (reference sequence). The CDR3 has 15 residues. J was trimmed by 4 bases and V by 0 bases; bases with no gene match: 1. CDR3 DNA sequence: TGTGCCAGCAGCTTGGGGGGACTAGCGGCAGATACGCAGTATTTT. Translating gives CASSLGGLAADTQYF.

The CDR3 DNA is TGTGCCAGCAGATCGGACAGGGATGGCTACACCTTC. Amino acid sequence: CASRSDRDGYTF. This chain links TRBV28 with TRBJ1-2, with TRBD1 identical over 8 bases. Per the germline V gene, CDR1 is MDHEN and CDR2 is SYDVKM. V dropped 6 bases and J dropped 6; count of bases not matched to a gene: 3. There are 12 residues in the CDR3.

This chain joins TRBV14 and TRBJ2-7; TRBD2 matches 10 bases. V lost 5 bases to trimming and J lost 5 bases; unmatched junction nucleotides: 6. Looked up from germline, CDR1 is SGHDN and CDR2 is FVKESK. The CDR3 runs to 14 residues. The CDR3 DNA sequence: TGTGCCAGCAGCTTCCGGACTAGCGGCCACGAGCAGTACTTC. As protein: CASSFRTSGHEQYF.

V is TRBV18 and J is TRBJ2-2; unclear D gene. The CDR3 is 15 residues long. The V and J ends lost 2 bases and 3 bases respectively, with 10 bases between them. Germline V gene sequence: CDR1 KGHSH, CDR2 LQKENI. Written as DNA, the CDR3 is TGTGCCAGCTCACCAGACGGGTCAGACACCGGGGAGCTGTTTTTT. Protein: CASSPDGSDTGELFF.

This sequence joins TRBV24-1 and TRBJ1-4; maybe TRBD1 (6 bases). Trimming took 3 bases from V and 11 from J, leaving 18 bases between them. Germline V gene data show CDR1 as KGHDR and CDR2 as SFDVKD. The CDR3 has 15 amino acids. CDR3 loop: CATSDARQETEKLFF. For the CDR3, the DNA is TGTGCCACCAGTGATGCGCGACAGGAGACGGAGAAACTGTTTTTT.

The chain combines TRBV11-2 with TRBJ2-5, with D tentatively TRBD2 (6 bases). Per germline, CDR1 SGHAT and CDR2 FQNNGV. CDR3 length: 15 amino acids. Trimming left V 3 bases short and J 0 bases short, with 11 bases between. In nucleotides, the CDR3 is TGTGCCAGCAGCTTCCTAGGGGACTACCAAGAGACCCAGTACTTC. This sequence encodes CASSFLGDYQETQYF.

The V call is TRBV19, the J call TRBJ2-3, with TRBD2 identical over 9 bases. The CDR3 covers 13 residues. Germline lookup yields CDR1 LNHDA and CDR2 SQIVND (reference sequence). With V trimmed by 6 bases and J by 4 bases, 2 bases remained unmatched. The CDR3 bases are TGTGCCAGTAGACGGACTAGCGCAGATACGCAGTATTTT. This gives the protein CASRRTSADTQYF.

This clone was counted between two and nine times. This chain joins TRBV7-9 and TRBJ1-4; 7 nucleotides align to TRBD1. From germline, CDR1 is SEHNR and CDR2 FQNEAQ (reference sequence). The CDR3 has 14 residues. V dropped 4 bases and J dropped 1; count of bases not matched to a gene: 0. The CDR3 DNA reads TGTGCCAGCAGCTGGACAGGAACTAATGAAAAACTGTTTTTT. The encoded protein is CASSWTGTNEKLFF.

The rearrangement links TRBV3-1 (or the pseudogene TRBV3-2) to TRBJ2-1; tentative D call: TRBD2 (6 bases). CDR1 and CDR2 (germline): LGHDT, YNNKEL (reference sequence). The V and J ends lost 2 bases and 8 bases respectively, with 10 bases between them. The CDR3 covers 13 residues. The CDR3 nucleotides read TGTGCCAGCAGCCAAACCCGGAGGGATGAGCAGTTCTTC. Its protein is CASSQTRRDEQFF.

The J gene is TRBJ1-2, the V gene TRBV7-9, with a tentative D call TRBD1 (5 bases). The germline V gene has CDR1 SEHNR and CDR2 FQNEAQ (reference sequence). There are 14 residues in the CDR3. Deletions cut 5 bases from V and 0 bases from J, with 10 bases between. The CDR3 sequence: CASSPGMANYGYTF. The CDR3, as DNA: TGTGCCAGCAGCCCAGGGATGGCTAACTATGGCTACACCTTC.

The chain uses TRBV7-2 and TRBJ1-1, with D perhaps TRBD1 (5 bases). Trimming cost V 2 bases and J 4 bases, with 11 bases left between them. The CDR3 length is 14 residues. Germline V CDR1 and CDR2: SGHTA, FQGNSA. As DNA, the CDR3 is TGTGCCAGCAGCTTAAGGGGCATTGGCACTGAAGCTTTCTTT. It is translated as CASSLRGIGTEAFF.